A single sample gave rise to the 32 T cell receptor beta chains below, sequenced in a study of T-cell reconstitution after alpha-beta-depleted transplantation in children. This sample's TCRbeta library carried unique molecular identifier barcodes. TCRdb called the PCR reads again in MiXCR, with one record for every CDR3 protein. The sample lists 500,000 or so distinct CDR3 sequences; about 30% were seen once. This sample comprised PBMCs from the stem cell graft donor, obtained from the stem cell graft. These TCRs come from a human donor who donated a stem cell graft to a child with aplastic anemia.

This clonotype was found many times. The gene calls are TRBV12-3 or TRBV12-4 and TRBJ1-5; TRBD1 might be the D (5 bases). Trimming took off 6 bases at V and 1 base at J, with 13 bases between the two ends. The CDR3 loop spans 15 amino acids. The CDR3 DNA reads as TGTGCCAGCAGCTTATCCGGGGGGAGCAATCAGCCCCAGCATTTT. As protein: CASSLSGGSNQPQHF.

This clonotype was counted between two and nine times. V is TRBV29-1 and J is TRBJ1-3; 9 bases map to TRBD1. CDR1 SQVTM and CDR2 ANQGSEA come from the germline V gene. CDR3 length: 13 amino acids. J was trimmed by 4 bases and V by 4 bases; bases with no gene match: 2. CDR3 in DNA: TGCAGCGTTGGACAGGGGGTGGGAAACACCATATATTTT. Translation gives CSVGQGVGNTIYF.

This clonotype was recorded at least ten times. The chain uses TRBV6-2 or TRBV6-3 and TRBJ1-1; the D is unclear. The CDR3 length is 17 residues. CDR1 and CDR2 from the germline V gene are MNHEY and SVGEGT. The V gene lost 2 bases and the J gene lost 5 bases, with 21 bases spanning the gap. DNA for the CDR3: TGTGCCAGCAGTTACACCCAGACGGCCCGGAGAGGAACTGAAGCTTTCTTT. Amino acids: CASSYTQTARRGTEAFF.

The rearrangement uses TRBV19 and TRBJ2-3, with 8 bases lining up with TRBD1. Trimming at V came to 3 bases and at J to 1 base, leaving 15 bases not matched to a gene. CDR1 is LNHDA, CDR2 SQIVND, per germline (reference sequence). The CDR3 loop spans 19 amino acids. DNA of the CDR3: TGTGCCAGTAGTATTGGGACAGGTCCTAGGGTTATAGGCACAGATACGCAGTATTTT. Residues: CASSIGTGPRVIGTDTQYF.

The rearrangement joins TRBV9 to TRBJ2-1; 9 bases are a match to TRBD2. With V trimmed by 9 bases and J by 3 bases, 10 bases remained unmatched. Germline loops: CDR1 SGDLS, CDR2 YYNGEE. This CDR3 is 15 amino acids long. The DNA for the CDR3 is TGTGCCATCGGGGGGGCTAGCGGGGACTACAATGAGCAGTTCTTC. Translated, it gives CAIGGASGDYNEQFF. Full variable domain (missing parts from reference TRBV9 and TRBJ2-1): DSGVTQTPKHLITATGQRVTLRCSPRSGDLSVYWYQQSLDQGLQFLIQYYNGEERAKGNILERFSAQQFPDLHSELNLSSLELGDSALYFCAIGGASGDYNEQFFGPGTRLTVL.

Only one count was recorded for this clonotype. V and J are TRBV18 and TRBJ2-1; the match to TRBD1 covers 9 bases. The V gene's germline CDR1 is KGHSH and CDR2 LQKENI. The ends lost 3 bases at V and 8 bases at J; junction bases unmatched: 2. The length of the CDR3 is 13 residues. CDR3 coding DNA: TGTGCCAGCTCACCTCGGACAGGGGATGAGCAGTTCTTC. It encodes CASSPRTGDEQFF.

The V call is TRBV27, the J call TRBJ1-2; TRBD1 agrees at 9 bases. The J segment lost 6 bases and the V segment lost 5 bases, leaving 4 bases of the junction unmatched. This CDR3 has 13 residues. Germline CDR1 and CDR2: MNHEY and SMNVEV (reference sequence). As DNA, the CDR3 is TGTGCCAGCAGTGTAACAGGGGGCGATGGCTACACCTTC. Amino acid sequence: CASSVTGGDGYTF.

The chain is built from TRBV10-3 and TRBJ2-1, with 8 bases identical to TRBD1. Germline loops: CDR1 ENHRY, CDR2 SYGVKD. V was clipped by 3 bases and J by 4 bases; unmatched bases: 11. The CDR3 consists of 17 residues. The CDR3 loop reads CAISDLGTGVLYNEQFF. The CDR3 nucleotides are TGTGCCATCAGTGATTTAGGGACAGGCGTCCTGTACAATGAGCAGTTCTTC.

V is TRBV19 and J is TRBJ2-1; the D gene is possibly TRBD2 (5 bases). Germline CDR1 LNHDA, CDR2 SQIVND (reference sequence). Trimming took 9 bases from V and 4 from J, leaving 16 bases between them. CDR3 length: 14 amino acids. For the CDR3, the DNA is TGTGCCAGCCAAATGAGGGCAGCGTACAATGAGCAGTTCTTC. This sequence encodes CASQMRAAYNEQFF. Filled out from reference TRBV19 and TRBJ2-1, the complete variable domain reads DGGITQSPKYLFRKEGQNVTLSCEQNLNHDAMYWYRQDPGQGLRLIYYSQIVNDFQKGDIAEGYSVSREKKESFPLTVTSAQKNPTAFYLCASQMRAAYNEQFFGPGTRLTVL.

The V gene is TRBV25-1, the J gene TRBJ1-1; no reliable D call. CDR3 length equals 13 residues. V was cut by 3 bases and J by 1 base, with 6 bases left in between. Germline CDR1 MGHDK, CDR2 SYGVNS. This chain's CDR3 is CASSDLWNTEAFF. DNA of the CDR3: TGTGCCAGCAGTGACTTATGGAACACTGAAGCTTTCTTT.

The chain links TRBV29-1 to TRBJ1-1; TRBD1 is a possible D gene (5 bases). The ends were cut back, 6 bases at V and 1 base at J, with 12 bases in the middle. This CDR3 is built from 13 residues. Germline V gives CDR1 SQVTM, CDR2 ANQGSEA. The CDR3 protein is CSVGRLGNTEAFF. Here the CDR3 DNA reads TGCAGCGTGGGACGCCTAGGGAACACTGAAGCTTTCTTT.

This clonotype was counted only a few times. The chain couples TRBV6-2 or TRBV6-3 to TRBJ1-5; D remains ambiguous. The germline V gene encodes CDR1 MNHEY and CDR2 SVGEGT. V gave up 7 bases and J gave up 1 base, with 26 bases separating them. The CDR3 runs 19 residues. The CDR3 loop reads CASKRASGLERSSNQPQHF. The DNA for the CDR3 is TGTGCCAGCAAGAGGGCATCTGGATTGGAACGGTCCAGCAATCAGCCCCAGCATTTT.

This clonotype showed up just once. CDR3 coding DNA: TGTGCCAGCAGTTTAGGAGGGGAGGGGTGGGAGACCCAGTACTTC. Translated: CASSLGGEGWETQYF. The chain joins TRBV28 to TRBJ2-5; 7 positions agree with TRBD2. Germline V gives CDR1 MDHEN, CDR2 SYDVKM. This CDR3 is 15 amino acids long. After removal of 2 bases from V and 5 bases from J, the junction contained 8 bases not matched to a gene.

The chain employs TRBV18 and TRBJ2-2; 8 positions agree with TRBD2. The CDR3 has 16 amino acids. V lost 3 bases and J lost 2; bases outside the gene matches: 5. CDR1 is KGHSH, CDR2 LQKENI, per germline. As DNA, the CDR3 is TGTGCCAGCTCACCTCTAATAGCGGGAAACACCGGGGAGCTGTTTTTT. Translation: CASSPLIAGNTGELFF.

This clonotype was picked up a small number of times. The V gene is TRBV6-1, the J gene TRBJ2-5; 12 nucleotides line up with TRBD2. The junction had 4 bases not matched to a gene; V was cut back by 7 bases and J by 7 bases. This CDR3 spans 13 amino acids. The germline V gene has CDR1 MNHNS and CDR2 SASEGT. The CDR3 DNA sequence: TGTGCCAGCACTAGCGGGAGGGCCGGGACCCAGTACTTC. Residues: CASTSGRAGTQYF.

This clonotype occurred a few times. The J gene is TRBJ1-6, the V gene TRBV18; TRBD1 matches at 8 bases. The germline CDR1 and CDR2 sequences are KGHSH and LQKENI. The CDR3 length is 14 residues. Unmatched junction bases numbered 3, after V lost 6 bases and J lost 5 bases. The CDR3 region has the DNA TGTGCCAGCTCTCTGGACAGGGATAATTCACCCCTCCACTTT. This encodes CASSLDRDNSPLHF.

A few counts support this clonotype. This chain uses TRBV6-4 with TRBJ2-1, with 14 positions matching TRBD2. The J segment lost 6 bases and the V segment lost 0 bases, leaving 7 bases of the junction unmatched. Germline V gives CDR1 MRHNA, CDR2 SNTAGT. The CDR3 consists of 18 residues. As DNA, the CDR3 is TGTGCCAGCAGTGACTCTTTTCGGACTAGCGGGGGGATCAATGAGCAGTTCTTC. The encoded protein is CASSDSFRTSGGINEQFF.

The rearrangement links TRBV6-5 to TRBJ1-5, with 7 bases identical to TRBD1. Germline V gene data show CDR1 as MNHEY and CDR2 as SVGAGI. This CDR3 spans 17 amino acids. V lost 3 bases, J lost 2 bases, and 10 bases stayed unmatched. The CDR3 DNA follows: TGTGCCAGCAGTTATCCGACAGGGTCCCCAGGCAATCAGCCCCAGCATTTT. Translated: CASSYPTGSPGNQPQHF.

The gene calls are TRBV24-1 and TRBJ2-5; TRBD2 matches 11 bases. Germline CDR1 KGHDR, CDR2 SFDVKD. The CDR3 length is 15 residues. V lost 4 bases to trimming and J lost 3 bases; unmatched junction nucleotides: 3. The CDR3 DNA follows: TGTGCCACCAGTGAACCGACTAGCGGGAAAGAGACCCAGTACTTC. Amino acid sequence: CATSEPTSGKETQYF.

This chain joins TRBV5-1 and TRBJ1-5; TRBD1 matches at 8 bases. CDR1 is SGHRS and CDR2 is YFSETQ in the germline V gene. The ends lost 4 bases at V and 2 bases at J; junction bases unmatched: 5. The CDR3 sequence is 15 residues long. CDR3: CASSRTGSGNQPQHF. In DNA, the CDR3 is TGCGCCAGCAGCCGGACAGGGTCCGGCAATCAGCCCCAGCATTTT.

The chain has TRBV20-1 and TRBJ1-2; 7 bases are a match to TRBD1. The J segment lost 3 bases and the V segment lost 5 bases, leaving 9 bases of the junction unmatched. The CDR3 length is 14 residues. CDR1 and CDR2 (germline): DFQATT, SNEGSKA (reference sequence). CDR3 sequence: CSALGRTGDYGYTF. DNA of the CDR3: TGCAGTGCTTTAGGTCGGACAGGCGACTATGGCTACACCTTC.

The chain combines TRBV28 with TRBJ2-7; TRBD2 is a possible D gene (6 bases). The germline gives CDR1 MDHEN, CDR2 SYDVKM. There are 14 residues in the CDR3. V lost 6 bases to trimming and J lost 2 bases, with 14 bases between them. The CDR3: CASSPGVFPYEQYF. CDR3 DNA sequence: TGTGCCAGCAGCCCGGGAGTTTTCCCCTACGAGCAGTACTTC.

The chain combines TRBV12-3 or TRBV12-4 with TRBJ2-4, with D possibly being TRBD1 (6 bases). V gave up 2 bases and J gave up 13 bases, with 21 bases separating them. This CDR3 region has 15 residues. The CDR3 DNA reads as TGTGCCAGCAGTTTAATCGGGGACAACCGCGGAGGACAGTACTTC. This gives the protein CASSLIGDNRGGQYF.

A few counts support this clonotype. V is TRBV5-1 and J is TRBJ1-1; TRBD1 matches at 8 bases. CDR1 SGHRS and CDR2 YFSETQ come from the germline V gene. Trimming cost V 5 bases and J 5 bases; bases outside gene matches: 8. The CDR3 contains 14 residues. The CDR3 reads CASRKGQDGTEAFF. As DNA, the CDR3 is TGCGCCAGCAGAAAGGGACAGGATGGAACTGAAGCTTTCTTT.

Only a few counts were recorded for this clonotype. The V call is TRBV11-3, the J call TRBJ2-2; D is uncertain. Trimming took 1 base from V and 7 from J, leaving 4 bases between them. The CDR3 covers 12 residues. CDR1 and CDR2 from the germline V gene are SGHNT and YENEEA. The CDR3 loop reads CASSLVRGELFF. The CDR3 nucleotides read TGTGCCAGCAGCTTAGTCCGCGGGGAGCTGTTTTTT.

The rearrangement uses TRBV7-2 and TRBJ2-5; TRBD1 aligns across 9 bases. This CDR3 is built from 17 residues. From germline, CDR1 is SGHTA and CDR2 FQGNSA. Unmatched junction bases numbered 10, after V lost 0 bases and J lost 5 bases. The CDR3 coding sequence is TGTGCCAGCAGCTTAGCGCCGGGACAGGGAGATAGGGAGACCCAGTACTTC. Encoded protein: CASSLAPGQGDRETQYF.

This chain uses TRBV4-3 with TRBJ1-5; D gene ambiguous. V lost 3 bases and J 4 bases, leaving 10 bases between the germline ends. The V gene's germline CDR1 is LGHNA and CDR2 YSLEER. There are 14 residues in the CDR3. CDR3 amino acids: CASSQQTQNQPQHF. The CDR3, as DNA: TGCGCCAGCAGCCAGCAGACCCAAAATCAGCCCCAGCATTTT.

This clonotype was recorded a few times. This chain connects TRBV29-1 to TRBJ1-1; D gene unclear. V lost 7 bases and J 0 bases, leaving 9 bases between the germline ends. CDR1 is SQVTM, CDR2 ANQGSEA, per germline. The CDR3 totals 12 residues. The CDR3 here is CSGGGMNTEAFF. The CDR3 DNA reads TGCAGCGGCGGAGGGATGAACACTGAAGCTTTCTTT.

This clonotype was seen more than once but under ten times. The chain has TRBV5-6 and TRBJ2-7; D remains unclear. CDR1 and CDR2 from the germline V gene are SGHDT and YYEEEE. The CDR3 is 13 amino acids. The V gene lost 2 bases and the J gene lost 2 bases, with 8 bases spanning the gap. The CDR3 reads CASSFLDPYEQYF. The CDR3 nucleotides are TGTGCCAGCAGCTTCTTGGACCCCTACGAGCAGTACTTC.

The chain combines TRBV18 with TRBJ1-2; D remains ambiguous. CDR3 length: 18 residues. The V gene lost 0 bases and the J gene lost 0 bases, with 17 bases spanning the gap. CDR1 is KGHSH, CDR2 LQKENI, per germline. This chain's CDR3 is CASSPPVINGPANYGYTF. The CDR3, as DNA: TGTGCCAGCTCACCACCGGTCATCAACGGCCCCGCTAACTATGGCTACACCTTC. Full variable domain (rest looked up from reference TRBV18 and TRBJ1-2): NAGVMQNPRHLVRRRGQEARLRCSPMKGHSHVYWYRQLPEEGLKFMVYLQKENIIDESGMPKERFSAEFPKEGPSILRIQQVVRGDSAAYFCASSPPVINGPANYGYTFGSGTRLTVV.

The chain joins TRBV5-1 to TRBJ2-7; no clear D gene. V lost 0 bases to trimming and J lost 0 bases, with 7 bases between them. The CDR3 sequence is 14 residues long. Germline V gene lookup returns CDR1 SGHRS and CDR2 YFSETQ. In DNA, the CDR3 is TGCGCCAGCAGCTTGGATCCGGTCTCCTACGAGCAGTACTTC. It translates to CASSLDPVSYEQYF.

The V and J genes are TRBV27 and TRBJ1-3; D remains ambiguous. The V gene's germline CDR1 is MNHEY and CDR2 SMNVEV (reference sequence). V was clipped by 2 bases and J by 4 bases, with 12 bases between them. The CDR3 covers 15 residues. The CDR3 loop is CASSLKEGTGNTIYF. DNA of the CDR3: TGTGCCAGCAGTTTAAAGGAGGGAACCGGAAACACCATATATTTT.